This T cell receptor (beta chain) was recorded in a study of cytomegalovirus exposure and HLA in healthy donors. The study's findings and limits: Analyses of presence/absence relied on an assumption of roughly uniform sequencing depth across donors. In an earlier analysis, most TCR beta V segments were productive about 87% or about 30% of the time.

Nominally healthy donors were sampled, though unrecorded immune exposures were likely. The V gene's germline CDR1 is SGDLS and CDR2 YYNGEE. The CDR3 runs 18 residues. With 3 bases clipped from V and 2 bases from J, the junction kept 13 bases outside the gene matches. The PCR was carried out with 60 Vbeta primers and 13 Jbeta primers. Repertoires were generated with immunoSEQ multiplex PCR, while TCRdb's copy carries only in-frame clones and drops some. Among around 140,000 clones, roughly 62% were seen once, and the ten largest hold approximately 1.7%. A note on this clone: Its antigen is still unknown.

The genes are TRBV9 and TRBJ2-1; 8 bases match TRBD2. Sequences were obtained from PBMCs. This receptor was obtained from a male donor in good health and CMV-seronegative. In DNA, the CDR3 is TGTGCCAGCAGCGCCCCGGCCCAACAGCGGGGGCCCTACAATGAGCAGTTCTTC. Translated, it gives CASSAPAQQRGPYNEQFF.